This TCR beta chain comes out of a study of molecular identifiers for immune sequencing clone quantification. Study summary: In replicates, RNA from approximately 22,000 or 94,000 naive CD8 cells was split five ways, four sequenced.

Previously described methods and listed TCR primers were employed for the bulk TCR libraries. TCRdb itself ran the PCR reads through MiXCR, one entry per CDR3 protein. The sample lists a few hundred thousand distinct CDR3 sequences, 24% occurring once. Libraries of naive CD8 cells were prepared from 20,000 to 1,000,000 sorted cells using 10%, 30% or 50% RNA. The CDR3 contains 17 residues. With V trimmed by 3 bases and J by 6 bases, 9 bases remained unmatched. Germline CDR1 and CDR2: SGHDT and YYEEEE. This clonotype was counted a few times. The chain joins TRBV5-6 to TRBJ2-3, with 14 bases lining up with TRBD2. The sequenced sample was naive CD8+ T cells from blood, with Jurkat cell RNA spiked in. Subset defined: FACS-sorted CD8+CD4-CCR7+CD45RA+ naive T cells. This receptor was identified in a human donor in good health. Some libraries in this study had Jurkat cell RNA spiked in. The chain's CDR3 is CASSSSPGLAGVDTQYF. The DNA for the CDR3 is TGTGCCAGCAGCTCCTCCCCGGGACTAGCGGGAGTTGATACGCAGTATTTT.